The 9 T cell receptor beta chains reported below all come from one sample, sequenced in a study of blood T cell repertoires in COVID-19. Produced via immunoSEQ multiplex PCR; TCRdb's table is partial and in-frame only. Of 90,000 to 150,000 clones listed, around 87% were seen once; the top ten hold about 29%. Sequenced: peripheral blood. These receptors originate from a man between 65 and 85 years old with active or convalescent COVID-19.

The chain couples TRBV19 to TRBJ2-1; 15 bases line up with TRBD2. Germline trimming cut 4 bases from V and 4 bases from J; bases unmatched to any gene: 2. This CDR3 comprises 16 residues. In germline, CDR1 is LNHDA, CDR2 SQIVND (reference sequence). CDR3 sequence (DNA): TGTGCCAGTAGTAAGGGACTAGCGGGAGGTTACAATGAGCAGTTCTTC. Its translation: CASSKGLAGGYNEQFF.

CDR3 in DNA: TGTGCCAGCAGGATACTAGCGGGACTCAACAATGAGCAGTTCTTC. Translation: CASRILAGLNNEQFF. The chain joins TRBV28 to TRBJ2-1; 10 nucleotides agree with TRBD2. V lost 6 bases and J lost 5; bases outside the gene matches: 7. CDR1 and CDR2 (germline): MDHEN, SYDVKM. The CDR3 is 15 amino acids.

The chain recombines TRBV5-1 with TRBJ1-1; a weak D match, TRBD1 (5 bases). Per germline, CDR1 SGHRS and CDR2 YFSETQ. V was clipped by 3 bases and J by 1 base, with 13 bases between them. The CDR3 runs to 15 residues. CDR3 sequence reads: CASSSLAGGNTEAFF. CDR3 coding DNA: TGCGCCAGCAGCTCTTTAGCGGGGGGGAACACTGAAGCTTTCTTT.

V is TRBV19 and J is TRBJ1-1; 9 nucleotides align to TRBD1. The junction had 1 base not matched to a gene; V was cut back by 4 bases and J by 1 base. Germline V gives CDR1 LNHDA, CDR2 SQIVND (reference sequence). CDR3 length equals 14 residues. The CDR3 DNA reads as TGTGCCAGTAGTAGACAGGGGGAGAACACTGAAGCTTTCTTT. Amino acid sequence: CASSRQGENTEAFF.

CDR3 sequence reads: CASLRTEGAEAFF. The CDR3, as DNA: TGTGCCAGCTTGAGGACTGAGGGCGCTGAAGCTTTCTTT. V usage is TRBV5-6 and J usage is TRBJ1-1; D not resolved. Trimming removed 7 bases from V and 6 bases from J, with 16 bases in between. From germline, CDR1 is SGHDT and CDR2 YYEEEE. The CDR3 is 13 amino acids.

A few counts support this clone. The chain employs TRBV5-5 and TRBJ1-5; D gene uncertain. Germline CDR1 and CDR2: SGHKS and YYEKEE (reference sequence). This CDR3 has 16 amino acids. Deletions cut 1 base from V and 2 bases from J, with 13 bases between. The CDR3 DNA reads TGTGCCAGCAGCTTGTTTACGGTAGGAGGCAATCAGCCCCAGCATTTT. It specifies CASSLFTVGGNQPQHF.

This clone was seen only once. This chain links TRBV3-1 (or the pseudogene TRBV3-2) with TRBJ2-1, with 7 bases that match TRBD2. V shed 4 bases, J shed 5 bases, and the junction held 5 bases outside the gene matches. The CDR3 sequence is 14 residues long. The germline CDR1 and CDR2 sequences are LGHDT and YNNKEL (reference sequence). The CDR3 loop is CASSPRAGDNEQFF. CDR3 sequence (DNA): TGTGCCAGCAGCCCAAGGGCGGGAGACAATGAGCAGTTCTTC.

The rearrangement joins TRBV4-1 to TRBJ2-1, with 8 bases identical to TRBD2. The CDR3 has 16 amino acids. Looked up from germline, CDR1 is MGHRA and CDR2 is YSYEKL. The V and J ends lost 4 bases and 2 bases, in that order; junction bases with no gene match: 7. CDR3 in amino acids: CASSPFGTSPYNEQFF. CDR3 nucleotide sequence: TGCGCCAGCAGCCCCTTTGGGACTAGTCCCTACAATGAGCAGTTCTTC.

This chain uses TRBV9 with TRBJ2-5, with TRBD1 matching over 8 bases. Germline loops: CDR1 SGDLS, CDR2 YYNGEE. With V trimmed by 3 bases and J by 4 bases, 8 bases remained unmatched. CDR3 length: 15 residues. CDR3 nucleotides: TGTGCCAGCAGCGGAGGTGGACAGGGCGGAGAGACCCAGTACTTC. The encoded protein is CASSGGGQGGETQYF.